The 28 T cell receptor beta chains presented below share a single source sample, sequenced in a study of T cell clones after liver transplantation. Assay used: immunoSEQ multiplex PCR; TCRdb lists only in-frame clones, some missing. The table has 65,000 to 80,000 clones, less than 85% seen once. This specimen was CD4+ T cells from blood, taken at the 22-month timepoint. The receptors were gathered from a human patient who received a liver transplant. Some T cells may be transferred from the graft donor.

The chain employs TRBV15 and TRBJ2-5; D gene ambiguous. CDR1 and CDR2 (germline): LNHNV, YYDKDF (reference sequence). Trimming took off 0 bases at V and 2 bases at J, with 10 bases between the two ends. The CDR3 covers 15 residues. Here the CDR3 reads CATSRDSQKQETQYF. The CDR3 nucleotides are TGTGCCACCAGCAGAGACAGCCAGAAACAAGAGACCCAGTACTTC.

The chain combines TRBV5-1 with TRBJ1-1, with D unresolved. Germline lookup yields CDR1 SGHRS and CDR2 YFSETQ. V was cut by 5 bases and J by 1 base, with 9 bases left in between. The length of the CDR3 is 13 residues. CDR3 sequence: CASRVRENTEAFF. The CDR3, as DNA: TGCGCCAGCAGGGTGAGGGAGAACACTGAAGCTTTCTTT.

V gene TRBV7-6 combines with J gene TRBJ2-7; tentative D call: TRBD1 (5 bases). The germline gives CDR1 SGHVS, CDR2 FNYEAQ. The CDR3 runs to 13 residues. The V end lost 5 bases, the J end lost 7 bases, and 15 bases lay between the germline ends. This CDR3 reads CASSKRGNNEQYF. DNA for the CDR3: TGTGCCAGCAGCAAAAGGGGAAACAATGAGCAGTACTTC.

The rearrangement joins TRBV28 to TRBJ1-4; D unresolved. The germline V gene has CDR1 MDHEN and CDR2 SYDVKM. This CDR3 spans 11 amino acids. The CDR3 DNA sequence: TGTGGAGTGCTAGCTAATGAAAAACTGTTTTTT. Residues: CGVLANEKLFF. Full variable domain (missing parts from reference TRBV28 and TRBJ1-4): DVKVTQSSRYLVKRTGEKVFLECVQDMDHENMFWYRQDPGLGLRLIYFSYDVKMKEKGDIPEGYSVSREKKERFSLILESASTNQTSMYLCGVLANEKLFFGSGTQLSVL.

This rearrangement joins TRBV11-2 to TRBJ1-3, with a tentative D call TRBD1 (6 bases). Germline CDR1 is SGHAT and CDR2 is FQNNGV. V lost 5 bases, J lost 3 bases, and 14 bases lay in between. This CDR3 spans 15 amino acids. The CDR3 spells CASSVGGANGNTIYF. CDR3 nucleotides: TGTGCCAGCAGCGTGGGGGGGGCCAATGGAAACACCATATATTTT.

J is TRBJ2-5 and V is TRBV29-1, with 7 positions matching TRBD1. The V gene's germline CDR1 is SQVTM and CDR2 ANQGSEA. This CDR3 region has 14 residues. J gave up 3 bases and V 5 bases, and 9 bases lay outside the gene matches. Here the CDR3 reads CSVPTTGIEETQYF. In nucleotides, the CDR3 is TGCAGCGTTCCGACGACAGGGATAGAAGAGACCCAGTACTTC.

This clone was observed once. The chain links TRBV15 to TRBJ2-7; tentative D call: TRBD1 (6 bases). This CDR3 is built from 15 residues. Germline V gene lookup returns CDR1 LNHNV and CDR2 YYDKDF (reference sequence). V dropped 1 base and J dropped 0 bases, with 10 bases sitting between them. CDR3 sequence: CATSRGTAISYEQYF. The DNA for the CDR3 is TGTGCCACCAGCAGAGGGACAGCTATCTCCTACGAGCAGTACTTC.

J is TRBJ1-2 and V is TRBV28; maybe TRBD1 (5 bases). Between the trimmed V and J ends, which lost 5 bases and 7 bases, there was a span of 23 bases. The CDR3 covers 16 residues. Germline V lookup: CDR1 MDHEN, CDR2 SYDVKM. The DNA for the CDR3 is TGTGCCAGCAGTCTCACCGATGGACACGGGGGTGGTGGCTACACCTTC. Its protein is CASSLTDGHGGGGYTF.

This clone came up once. J is TRBJ1-1 and V is TRBV19; 7 nucleotides align to TRBD1. The V gene end was trimmed by 5 bases and the J gene end by 5 bases; junction bases not matched to a gene: 14. Germline loops: CDR1 LNHDA, CDR2 SQIVND (reference sequence). This CDR3 is 16 amino acids long. The CDR3 is CASSDGGGRGSTEAFF. In DNA, the CDR3 is TGTGCCAGTAGTGATGGGGGCGGCAGGGGGAGTACTGAAGCTTTCTTT.

The chain employs TRBV7-9 and TRBJ2-2; 11 bases are shared with TRBD2. The CDR3 runs 16 residues. Germline-derived CDR1 and CDR2 are SEHNR and FQNEAQ (reference sequence). The trim removed 5 bases at V and 7 bases at J, leaving 9 bases unmatched. CDR3 sequence: CASSPGLAGHGGELFF. The CDR3, as DNA: TGTGCCAGCAGCCCTGGACTAGCGGGCCACGGCGGGGAGCTGTTTTTT.

This chain joins TRBV11-1 and TRBJ2-7; the D gene is possibly TRBD1 (6 bases). CDR1 and CDR2 (germline): SGHAT, FQDESV (reference sequence). This CDR3 contains 14 residues. Trimming took 5 bases from V and 3 from J, leaving 14 bases between them. The CDR3 reads CASSNARGNYEQYF. CDR3 sequence (DNA): TGTGCCAGCAGCAACGCCAGGGGTAACTACGAGCAGTACTTC.

The V call is TRBV5-4, the J call TRBJ2-3, with 8 bases that match TRBD2. V trimming: 7 bases; J trimming: 5 bases; junction bases outside the gene matches: 6. Germline V gene data show CDR1 as SGHNT and CDR2 as YYREEE (reference sequence). The CDR3 has 13 residues. In DNA, the CDR3 is TGTGCCAGCCGGGAGGGCCAAGGAGATACGCAGTATTTT. Protein: CASREGQGDTQYF.

V gene TRBV28 combines with J gene TRBJ2-7, with 11 bases fitting TRBD2. V dropped 4 bases and J dropped 3; count of bases not matched to a gene: 5. Germline loops: CDR1 MDHEN, CDR2 SYDVKM. The CDR3 sequence is 15 residues long. The CDR3 nucleotides read TGTGCCAGCAGTTCCACCGGGACTAGCGGCTACGAGCAGTACTTC. Its translation: CASSSTGTSGYEQYF.

This clone was detected once. The chain combines TRBV30 with TRBJ1-2, with 7 bases identical to TRBD1. Looked up from germline, CDR1 is GTSNPN and CDR2 is SVGIG (reference sequence). This CDR3 spans 15 amino acids. After removal of 2 bases from V and 1 base from J, the junction contained 7 bases not matched to a gene. The CDR3 region has the DNA TGTGCCTGGAGTTACTGGAGGGACAGTAACTATGGCTACACCTTC. Amino acid sequence: CAWSYWRDSNYGYTF.

This clone appeared once. The chain has TRBV27 and TRBJ2-1; D possibly uses TRBD1 or TRBD2 (6 bases each). V was trimmed by 6 bases and J by 1 base, leaving 13 bases between them. This CDR3 has 15 residues. Germline V lookup: CDR1 MNHEY, CDR2 SMNVEV (reference sequence). The CDR3: CASRLGGSSYNEQFF. The CDR3 nucleotides are TGTGCCAGCAGGCTAGGGGGGAGTTCCTACAATGAGCAGTTCTTC.

This clone appeared once. The V call is TRBV7-2, the J call TRBJ2-7; 8 positions match TRBD2. Germline trimming cut 5 bases from V and 3 bases from J; bases unmatched to any gene: 12. CDR1 and CDR2 (germline): SGHTA, FQGNSA. The CDR3 totals 16 residues. The CDR3 protein is CASSPWTSSYFYEQYF. The CDR3 region has the DNA TGTGCCAGCAGCCCGTGGACTAGCAGTTATTTCTACGAGCAGTACTTC.

The chain recombines TRBV11-2 with TRBJ2-1; D possibly uses TRBD1 or TRBD2 (6 bases each). Trimming left V 5 bases short and J 5 bases short, with 16 bases between. From germline, CDR1 is SGHAT and CDR2 FQNNGV. The CDR3 totals 15 residues. The CDR3 region has the DNA TGTGCCAGCAGCGAGAGGTGGGGGGCTAACAATGAGCAGTTCTTC. It codes for CASSERWGANNEQFF.

The chain combines TRBV7-2 with TRBJ1-2; D remains ambiguous. Germline V CDR1 and CDR2: SGHTA, FQGNSA. V lost 1 base and J 4 bases, leaving 13 bases between the germline ends. The length of the CDR3 is 15 residues. In DNA, the CDR3 is TGTGCCAGCAGCTTAGGCGGTGGGCCGAGCTATGGCTACACCTTC. Amino acids: CASSLGGGPSYGYTF.

The chain employs TRBV6-1 and TRBJ1-5; the match to TRBD1 covers 8 bases. The CDR3 sequence is 14 residues long. J lost 11 bases, V lost 2 bases, and 8 bases had no gene match. The germline gives CDR1 MNHNS, CDR2 SASEGT. The CDR3 loop reads CASSENRGGQTQHF. As DNA, the CDR3 is TGTGCCAGCAGTGAAAACAGGGGGGGGCAGACCCAGCATTTT.

This rearrangement joins TRBV28 to TRBJ2-7, with D unclear. Germline V gene lookup returns CDR1 MDHEN and CDR2 SYDVKM. V was pared by 7 bases and J by 4 bases, with 8 bases between. The CDR3 has 11 amino acids. The CDR3 sequence: CASNDPYEQYF. The CDR3, as DNA: TGTGCCAGCAACGACCCTTACGAGCAGTACTTC.

This rearrangement joins TRBV10-3 to TRBJ2-7; 7 bases fit TRBD1. The CDR3 runs to 14 residues. Germline V gives CDR1 ENHRY, CDR2 SYGVKD. After removal of 3 bases from V and 5 bases from J, the junction contained 7 bases not matched to a gene. Written as DNA, the CDR3 is TGTGCCATCAGTGAAAGACAGGGAATCGACGAGCAGTACTTC. Encoded protein: CAISERQGIDEQYF.

V is TRBV18 and J is TRBJ2-3; D is unclear. Germline V gene sequence: CDR1 KGHSH, CDR2 LQKENI. The V gene lost 3 bases and the J gene lost 2 bases, with 15 bases spanning the gap. The CDR3 loop spans 16 amino acids. CDR3 region: CASSPPAGGSTDTQYF. CDR3 DNA sequence: TGTGCCAGCTCACCCCCGGCTGGCGGTTCCACAGATACGCAGTATTTT.

This sequence joins TRBV7-2 and TRBJ2-7; 14 bases align to TRBD2. This CDR3 is 16 amino acids long. With V trimmed by 2 bases and J by 4 bases, 4 bases remained unmatched. Germline V lookup: CDR1 SGHTA, CDR2 FQGNSA. The CDR3 spells CASSLQTSGGVYEQYF. Here the CDR3 DNA reads TGTGCCAGCAGCTTACAGACTAGCGGGGGGGTTTACGAGCAGTACTTC.

This clone was seen more than once but under ten times. The chain combines TRBV7-2 with TRBJ2-7, with unresolved D. Trimming shortened V by 5 bases and J by 0 bases, and 11 bases separated the two germline ends. The germline V gene encodes CDR1 SGHTA and CDR2 FQGNSA. This CDR3 contains 14 residues. CDR3 sequence (DNA): TGTGCCAGCAGCCCAACCGCCCCCTCCTACGAGCAGTACTTC. Its translation is CASSPTAPSYEQYF.

In regard to this clone: The same CDR3 is also encoded by other DNA sequences in this sample. The CDR3: CASSFRGGEGYTF. In DNA, the CDR3 is TGTGCCAGCAGTTTCAGGGGCGGAGAGGGCTACACCTTC. The chain carries TRBV27 and TRBJ1-2; TRBD1 is a possible D gene (6 bases). The CDR3 is 13 residues long. The germline V gene has CDR1 MNHEY and CDR2 SMNVEV (reference sequence). Trimming left V 3 bases short and J 8 bases short, with 13 bases between.

The gene calls are TRBV30 and TRBJ2-3, with 10 bases identical to TRBD2. Germline CDR1 is GTSNPN and CDR2 is SVGIG (reference sequence). The CDR3 runs to 15 residues. The trim removed 1 base at V and 6 bases at J, leaving 7 bases unmatched. In nucleotides, the CDR3 is TGTGCCTGGAGTGAAGCGGGAGGGCCGGTGGATACGCAGTATTTT. This codes for CAWSEAGGPVDTQYF.

The rearrangement joins TRBV7-2 to TRBJ2-5; D might be TRBD1 (6 bases). With 5 bases removed from V and 5 bases from J, the gap between germline ends came to 12 bases. The CDR3 has 13 residues. CDR1 and CDR2 (germline): SGHTA, FQGNSA. The chain's CDR3 is CASSGGGLETQYF. Here the CDR3 DNA reads TGTGCCAGCAGCGGGGGCGGGCTTGAGACCCAGTACTTC.

The chain uses TRBV28 and TRBJ2-1, with D possibly being TRBD2 (6 bases). Germline CDR1 and CDR2: MDHEN and SYDVKM. This CDR3 is built from 13 residues. The V and J ends lost 6 bases and 7 bases respectively, with 13 bases between them. The CDR3 spells CASRPGRENEQFF. The CDR3 DNA reads as TGTGCCAGCAGGCCCGGGAGAGAAAATGAGCAGTTCTTC.